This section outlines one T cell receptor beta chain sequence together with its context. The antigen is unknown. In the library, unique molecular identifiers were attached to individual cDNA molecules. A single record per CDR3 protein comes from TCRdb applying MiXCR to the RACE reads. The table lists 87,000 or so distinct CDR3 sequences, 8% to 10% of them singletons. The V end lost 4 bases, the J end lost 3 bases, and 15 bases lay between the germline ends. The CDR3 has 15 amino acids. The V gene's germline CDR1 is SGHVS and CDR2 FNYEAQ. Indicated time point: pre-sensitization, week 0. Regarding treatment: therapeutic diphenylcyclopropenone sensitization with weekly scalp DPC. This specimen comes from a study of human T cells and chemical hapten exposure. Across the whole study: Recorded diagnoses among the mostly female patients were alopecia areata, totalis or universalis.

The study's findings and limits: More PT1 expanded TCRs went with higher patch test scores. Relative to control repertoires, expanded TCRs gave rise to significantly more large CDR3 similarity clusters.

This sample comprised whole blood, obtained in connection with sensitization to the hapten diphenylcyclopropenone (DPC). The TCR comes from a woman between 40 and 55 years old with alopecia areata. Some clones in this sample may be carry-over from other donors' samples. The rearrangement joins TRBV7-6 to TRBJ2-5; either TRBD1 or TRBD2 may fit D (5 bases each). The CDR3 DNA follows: TGTGCCAGCAGCTCCCCCCGTGGGGACGAAGAGACCCAGTACTTC. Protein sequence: CASSSPRGDEETQYF.